These T cell receptor beta chains were read from a single sample in a study of response to subunit inactivated influenza vaccine. Each CDR3 protein is one row after TCRdb ran MiXCR on the RT-PCR reads. The repertoire holds about 500,000 distinct CDR3 sequences, 16% seen once, with less than 4% in the top ten. The sequencing used CD4+ T cells sorted from PBMCs, collected approximately 25 months after vaccination. Receptors were obtained from a man aged 45 to 70 who received an inactivated influenza vaccine. Both conserved end residues are part of each CDR3. The order of the fields is D gene, clone size, J gene, V gene, CDR3 DNA, CDR3 protein. A D gene is named only where the DNA matches it firmly. A clone size is listed for some rows: how often the clone was seen (once, few, many), or a class if it is expanded.

.,few,TRBJ1-6,TRBV4-3,TGCGCCAGCAGCCAAGTCTTCCCAAGGGTCAATTCACCCCTCCACTTT,CASSQVFPRVNSPLHF
TRBD2,many,TRBJ2-2,TRBV4-3,TGCGCCAGCAGCCGAGGACTAGCGGGAGGCCCCGGGGAGCTGTTTTTT,CASSRGLAGGPGELFF
.,few,TRBJ2-3,TRBV7-6,TGTGCCAGCAGTCTATTTCGGTCAGATACGCAGTATTTT,CASSLFRSDTQYF
.,.,TRBJ1-2,TRBV9,TGTGCCAGCAGCGTAGGTCAGGGCGACTATGGCTACACCTTC,CASSVGQGDYGYTF
.,.,TRBJ1-1,TRBV28,TGTGCCAGCAGTTTACTGGGGGGGCTGGGGGTCACTGAAGCTTTCTTT,CASSLLGGLGVTEAFF
.,few,TRBJ2-7,TRBV4-2,TGTGCCAGCAGCCAAGATCTCCGGGACTACGAGCAGTACTTC,CASSQDLRDYEQYF
TRBD1,many,TRBJ1-1,TRBV29-1,TGCAGCGTTGTAACAGGGGGCACTGAAGCTTTCTTT,CSVVTGGTEAFF
TRBD1,few,TRBJ2-7,TRBV20-1,TGCAGTGCTAGAAAGGGGGCCGCAGCCTACGAGCAGTACTTC,CSARKGAAAYEQYF
.,once,TRBJ2-1,TRBV7-9,TGTGCCAGCAGCTTAGCCCCGCAGAGGACCTCCTACAATGAGCAGTTCTTC,CASSLAPQRTSYNEQFF
.,few,TRBJ1-4,TRBV6-1,TGTGCCAGCATGGAGAGTTTTAATGAAAAACTGTTTTTT,CASMESFNEKLFF
.,few,TRBJ2-7,TRBV7-2,TGTGCCAGCACCATCCAGGGAGGTCCATTAATGTACTTC,CASTIQGGPLMYF
TRBD1,many,TRBJ2-3,TRBV5-1,TGCGCCAGCAGCTTGGCGGGACAGCGCACAGATACGCAGTATTTT,CASSLAGQRTDTQYF
TRBD1,.,TRBJ2-3,TRBV24-1,TGTGCCACCAGTGACCCTGGACAGGGTGTCGGCACAGATACGCAGTATTTT,CATSDPGQGVGTDTQYF
TRBD1,few,TRBJ2-1,TRBV20-1,TGCAGTGCTAGGGAGACAGGGGGCGGCTACAATGAGCAGTTCTTC,CSARETGGGYNEQFF
TRBD1,.,TRBJ2-5,TRBV29-1,TGCAGCGTTGCTGCAGGGGGTATGGAGACCCAGTACTTC,CSVAAGGMETQYF
TRBD2,.,TRBJ2-7,TRBV28,TGTGCCAGCAGATCCCTAGCGGGGGGCACCTACGAGCAGTACTTC,CASRSLAGGTYEQYF
.,many,TRBJ2-1,TRBV29-1,TGCAGCGCCGCATATCTAGCGCCCAATGAGCAGTTCTTC,CSAAYLAPNEQFF
.,.,TRBJ1-6,TRBV4-2,TGTGCCAGCAGCCAAGGCCACGCTCGACAGAGCTCCTATAATTCACCCCTCCACTTT,CASSQGHARQSSYNSPLHF
.,.,TRBJ2-1,TRBV5-1,TGCGCCAGCAGCTTGGCTGGACGGGATAATGAGCAGTTCTTC,CASSLAGRDNEQFF
.,few,TRBJ1-2,TRBV7-9,TGTGCCAGCAGCTCCTGGACAGATTTGGATGGCTACACCTTC,CASSSWTDLDGYTF
.,.,TRBJ2-3,TRBV3-1,TGTGCCAGCAGCCATGGAATACGGGATACGCAGTATTTT,CASSHGIRDTQYF
.,.,TRBJ1-2,TRBV10-3,TGTGCCATCAGAGGGACCGTTTATGGCTACACCTTC,CAIRGTVYGYTF
TRBD1,.,TRBJ1-3,TRBV30,TGTGCCTGGAGTCTCGGGACAGCGTCGGGAAACACCATATATTTT,CAWSLGTASGNTIYF
TRBD1,.,TRBJ2-7,TRBV20-1,TGCAGTGCTAGTTTTGACAGGGGTCACGAGCAGTACTTC,CSASFDRGHEQYF
.,.,TRBJ2-5,TRBV4-2,TGTGCCAGCAGCCAAGATAGAAGAGGGGCGAGCCAAGAGACCCAGTACTTC,CASSQDRRGASQETQYF
.,.,TRBJ2-2,TRBV20-1,TGCAGTGCCGCCTCGACGACCGGGGAGCTGTTTTTT,CSAASTTGELFF
.,once,TRBJ2-3,TRBV11-2,TGTGCCAGCAGCGAGACTCGCACAGATACGCAGTATTTT,CASSETRTDTQYF
.,few,TRBJ2-3,TRBV20-1,TGCATCCCACGGAATACGCAGTATTTT,CIPRNTQYF
TRBD2,.,TRBJ2-2,TRBV2,TGTGCCAGAGGACTAGCCCCAACTGGGGAGCTGTTTTTT,CARGLAPTGELFF
.,.,TRBJ1-5,TRBV20-1,TGCAGTGCTACATCGGGGGTGGGGCGACCCCAGCATTTT,CSATSGVGRPQHF
.,many,TRBJ1-5,TRBV6-5,TGTGCCAGCAGTTATACCGACCCGGGGGCAGGTCAGCCCCAGCATTTT,CASSYTDPGAGQPQHF
.,few,TRBJ1-2,TRBV27,TGTGCCAGCAGTCCCTCGTGGTTGATCGCCTTCGATGGCTACACCTTC,CASSPSWLIAFDGYTF
TRBD2,many,TRBJ2-1,TRBV10-3,TGTGCCATCAGTTCCGGGGGGAGCTCCTACAATGAGCAGTTCTTC,CAISSGGSSYNEQFF
.,many,TRBJ2-1,TRBV3-1,TGTGCCAGCAGCCAAGCCTCGGCCCACTTTGATGAGCAGTTCTTC,CASSQASAHFDEQFF
.,few,TRBJ2-1,TRBV13,TGTGCCAGCAGCTTATCTTCAGGCGCCAGGGGAAGTGAGCAGTTCTTC,CASSLSSGARGSEQFF
TRBD2,few,TRBJ2-3,TRBV13,TGTGCCAGCAGCTCAGAAAGCGGGAGTGGGGATACGCAGTATTTT,CASSSESGSGDTQYF
.,.,TRBJ2-7,TRBV7-9,TGTGCCAGCGCCCTACAAGGGTCCTCCTACGAGCAGTACTTC,CASALQGSSYEQYF
.,.,TRBJ2-1,TRBV6-1,TGTGCCAGCAGAGCGCCGGCTAGGAGAAGGAATGAGCAGTTCTTC,CASRAPARRRNEQFF
.,.,TRBJ1-1,TRBV10-3,TGTGCCATCAGTGACAGGGGACCGACTATTAACACTGAAGCTTTCTTT,CAISDRGPTINTEAFF
.,few,TRBJ2-5,TRBV4-1,TGCGCCAGCAGCCGATGGGACGGACCGTTCCAAGAGACCCAGTACTTC,CASSRWDGPFQETQYF
.,.,TRBJ2-3,TRBV12-3/TRBV12-4,TGTGCCAGCAGTTTGGGGGACATCGCCACAGATACGCAGTATTTT,CASSLGDIATDTQYF
TRBD2,.,TRBJ2-1,TRBV11-2,TGTGCCAGCAGCTCATCAGCTGGGTGGCGGGGGACTTACTACAATGAGCAGTTCTTC,CASSSSAGWRGTYYNEQFF
.,.,TRBJ2-1,TRBV5-1,TGCGCCAGCAGCTTGAGGAGTTTGATCTTGTACAATGAGCAGTTCTTC,CASSLRSLILYNEQFF
.,.,TRBJ2-7,TRBV27,TGTGCCAGCAGTTTGAAGCTCAGCTACGAGCAGTACTTC,CASSLKLSYEQYF
TRBD1,few,TRBJ1-2,TRBV27,TGTGCCAGCAGTCCAGACTTGATAGGGGGCTTCTATGGCTACACCTTC,CASSPDLIGGFYGYTF
.,.,TRBJ1-3,TRBV6-1,TGTGCCAGCTCCCCAACCGGGGTTTTCTCTGGAAACACCATATATTTT,CASSPTGVFSGNTIYF
.,.,TRBJ2-5,TRBV6-1,TGTGCCAGCAGCCCCGGGGTAAGGGGTGGAGAGACCCAGTACTTC,CASSPGVRGGETQYF
.,many,TRBJ2-1,TRBV6-1,TGTGCCAGCATCACGGAGGGGTCCTACAATGAGCAGTTCTTC,CASITEGSYNEQFF
.,.,TRBJ1-1,TRBV20-1,TGCAGTGCTAGACAACCTTTGAACACTGAAGCTTTCTTT,CSARQPLNTEAFF
.,many,TRBJ1-2,TRBV12-3/TRBV12-4,TGTGCCAGCAGTTTTTGGAGTGGCTATGGCTACACCTTC,CASSFWSGYGYTF
.,.,TRBJ1-4,TRBV2,TGTGCCAGCAGACAGCGTAATGAAAAACTGTTTTTT,CASRQRNEKLFF
.,.,TRBJ2-4,TRBV7-2,TGTGCCAGCAGCTGGAACAGTTTCGACATTCAGTACTTC,CASSWNSFDIQYF
.,few,TRBJ1-1,TRBV12-3/TRBV12-4,TGTGCCAGCAGTCGCCAGGACGGCCTTGAAGCTTTCTTT,CASSRQDGLEAFF
.,few,TRBJ2-1,TRBV28,TGTGCCACCCAGAGTAGGAAGGCTCACAATGAGCAGTTCTTC,CATQSRKAHNEQFF